This T cell receptor (beta chain) emerged from a study of blood T cell repertoires in COVID-19. CDR1 and CDR2 (germline): SEHNR, FQNEAQ (reference sequence). This CDR3 is built from 13 residues. V was cut by 5 bases and J by 6 bases, with 11 bases left in between. Data came from immunoSEQ multiplex PCR; TCRdb stores just in-frame clones and leaves some out. The table shows under 300,000 clones, with about 80% occurring only once. The J gene is TRBJ1-5, the V gene TRBV7-9; D is unresolved. This sequence originates from a woman aged 80 or older with acute or convalescent COVID-19. The sequenced material came from peripheral blood. CDR3 coding DNA: TGTGCCAGCAGCCCCGTCTCGGGTCAGCCCCAGCATTTT. This gives the protein CASSPVSGQPQHF.